This T cell receptor (beta chain) was captured by sequencing in a study of metastatic and nonmetastatic thyroid tumors. Study summary: Repertoire comparisons spanned blood and tumor or nodule tissue from malignant and benign thyroid patients. Study-wide results and limits: TCR beta diversity was reportedly significantly higher in malignant thyroid tumors than benign nodules, in blood and tumor.

Through MiXCR, TCRdb re-clonotyped the PCR reads. The table records under 20,000 clones, about a quarter of them present only once. This CDR3 is built from 14 residues. Trimming took 3 bases from V and 3 from J; bases not matched to a gene: 5. Germline assignment: CDR1 MNHEY and CDR2 SVGAGI. No treatment had been given to any patient before thyroid surgery. Ten or more counts support this clone. Its antigen is not known. The source of this sequence is a female donor with papillary thyroid cancer or a benign thyroid nodule (not recorded which). Some clones in this sample may be carry-over from other donors' samples. The chain carries TRBV6-5 and TRBJ2-7; 7 nucleotides line up with TRBD1. The sequenced sample consisted of tumor tissue. In DNA, the CDR3 is TGTGCCAGCAGTTATAGACAGGGAGACTACGAGCAGTACTTC. Translation: CASSYRQGDYEQYF.